The 23 T cell receptor beta chains in this list originate from one sample, sequenced in a study of T cells in Graves' hyperthyroidism and ophthalmopathy. The TCR beta CDR3 regions underwent amplification using RNA transcripts as the source. First-round RT-PCR of the TCR CDR3 relied on the HTBI primer set. MiXCR, run by TCRdb on the multiplex PCR reads, gives a single entry per CDR3 protein. The data contain around 290,000 distinct CDR3 sequences, about 14% of them singletons. Sequenced input: blood. The receptors were sampled from a woman aged 25 to 39 with Graves' hyperthyroidism that later progressed to Graves' ophthalmopathy.

This clonotype was recorded many times. J is TRBJ1-6 and V is TRBV15, with TRBD1 as a possible D gene (6 bases). The CDR3 consists of 16 residues. Germline V gene sequence: CDR1 LNHNV, CDR2 YYDKDF (reference sequence). Trimming cost V 0 bases and J 6 bases, with 12 bases left between them. CDR3: CATSRDGRGSNSPLHF. In nucleotides, the CDR3 is TGTGCCACCAGCAGAGATGGGAGGGGGTCTAATTCACCCCTCCACTTT.

This clonotype was detected ten times or more. This sequence joins TRBV6-5 and TRBJ1-2, with a tentative D call TRBD1 (6 bases). The germline V gene encodes CDR1 MNHEY and CDR2 SVGAGI. CDR3 length: 16 residues. Trimming stripped 2 bases from V and 8 bases from J, with 21 bases between. CDR3 nucleotide sequence: TGTGCCAGCAGTTACACCCCCAGTGGAACAGGGTACGGCTACACCTTC. Encoded protein: CASSYTPSGTGYGYTF.

The chain combines TRBV4-1 with TRBJ1-1; tentative D call: TRBD1 (5 bases). The ends were cut back, 5 bases at V and 6 bases at J, with 16 bases in the middle. The CDR3 spans 14 residues. Germline values: CDR1 MGHRA, CDR2 YSYEKL. CDR3 in amino acids: CASSNGAGFPEAFF. In nucleotides, the CDR3 is TGCGCCAGCAGCAATGGAGCAGGGTTCCCTGAAGCTTTCTTT.

The chain links TRBV9 to TRBJ2-7; TRBD1 matches 8 bases. With 7 bases clipped from V and 5 bases from J, the junction kept 5 bases outside the gene matches. The CDR3 totals 12 residues. CDR1 is SGDLS and CDR2 is YYNGEE in the germline V gene. The CDR3 is CASGGQDHEQYF. CDR3 DNA: TGTGCCAGCGGGGGACAGGACCACGAGCAGTACTTC. Full variable domain (missing parts from reference TRBV9 and TRBJ2-7): DSGVTQTPKHLITATGQRVTLRCSPRSGDLSVYWYQQSLDQGLQFLIQYYNGEERAKGNILERFSAQQFPDLHSELNLSSLELGDSALYFCASGGQDHEQYFGPGTRLTVT.

This clonotype occurred many times. The chain employs TRBV3-1 and TRBJ1-2, with 9 bases identical to TRBD1. V dropped 4 bases and J dropped 8; count of bases not matched to a gene: 17. This CDR3 has 17 residues. The germline gives CDR1 LGHDT, CDR2 YNNKEL (reference sequence). In DNA form, the CDR3 reads TGTGCCAGCAGCCGTGGAATGGCCTTACAGGGGGCGCGGGGCTACACCTTC. Protein sequence: CASSRGMALQGARGYTF.

This clonotype was recorded at least ten times. The chain carries TRBV11-2 and TRBJ2-1; no reliable D call. The germline V and J ends were trimmed by 1 base and 5 bases, with 12 bases remaining between them. In germline, CDR1 is SGHAT, CDR2 FQNNGV. This CDR3 is 15 amino acids long. The CDR3 nucleotides read TGTGCCAGCAGCTTAGGGTTTGGACGGCACAATGAGCAGTTCTTC. Protein: CASSLGFGRHNEQFF.

The V and J genes are TRBV19 and TRBJ2-3; tentative D call: TRBD2 (6 bases). V lost 5 bases to trimming and J lost 3 bases, with 12 bases between them. The CDR3 covers 14 residues. In germline, CDR1 is LNHDA, CDR2 SQIVND (reference sequence). As DNA, the CDR3 is TGTGCCAGTAGTGCGGGATCGGGAACAGATACGCAGTATTTT. Translated, it gives CASSAGSGTDTQYF. The entire variable domain, with the rest obtained from reference TRBV19 and TRBJ2-3, is as follows: DGGITQSPKYLFRKEGQNVTLSCEQNLNHDAMYWYRQDPGQGLRLIYYSQIVNDFQKGDIAEGYSVSREKKESFPLTVTSAQKNPTAFYLCASSAGSGTDTQYFGPGTRLTVL.

This clonotype was observed at least ten times. The gene calls are TRBV12-3 or TRBV12-4 and TRBJ2-7, with a tentative D call TRBD2 (5 bases). The V end was cut by 1 base, the J end by 6 bases, with 7 bases between. The CDR3 contains 12 residues. CDR3 DNA sequence: TGTGCCAGCAGTTTAGGGAGGCGCGAGCAGTACTTC. Its translation is CASSLGRREQYF.

The chain uses TRBV9 and TRBJ1-4; 7 nucleotides line up with TRBD1. Germline CDR1 is SGDLS and CDR2 is YYNGEE. V gave up 0 bases and J gave up 0 bases; unmatched junction bases: 2. The CDR3 extends over 16 amino acids. The CDR3, as DNA: TGTGCCAGCAGCGTAGGACAGGGAACAACTAATGAAAAACTGTTTTTT. It translates to CASSVGQGTTNEKLFF.

This clonotype was observed many times. The V call is TRBV3-1, the J call TRBJ1-6, with D unresolved. The CDR3 is 16 residues long. V gave up 1 base and J gave up 3 bases, with 10 bases separating them. Germline CDR1 is LGHDT and CDR2 is YNNKEL (reference sequence). The CDR3 sequence: CASSQGWRVYNSPLHF. The CDR3 bases are TGTGCCAGCAGCCAAGGCTGGAGAGTCTATAATTCACCCCTCCACTTT.

Concerning this clonotype itself: At one end, the junction sequence differs from germline, possibly due to a read error. This chain joins TRBV19 and TRBJ2-7, with a tentative D call TRBD2 (5 bases). Germline V gene sequence: CDR1 LNHDA, CDR2 SQIVND (reference sequence). The CDR3 runs to 16 residues. The CDR3 DNA reads as TGTGCCAGAAGTATAGGTGGCGGGCTGAGCTCCTACGAGCAGTACTTC. Its protein product is CARSIGGGLSSYEQYF.

The sample holds many counts of this clonotype. In DNA, the CDR3 is TGTGCCAGCATGAGTAGGACCAAGGAAACGGCACCCCTCCACTTT. This sequence encodes CASMSRTKETAPLHF. The chain recombines TRBV2 with TRBJ1-6; D unclear. The CDR3 totals 15 residues. V shed 7 bases and J shed 11 bases, with 21 bases lying between them. CDR1 and CDR2 (germline): SNHLY, FYNNEI.

This clonotype was picked up many times. The rearrangement links TRBV7-3 to TRBJ2-2, with D tentatively TRBD2 (5 bases). The germline gives CDR1 SGHTA, CDR2 FQGTGA. V was trimmed by 7 bases and J by 5 bases, leaving 11 bases between them. CDR3 length: 13 residues. The CDR3, as DNA: TGTGCCAGCAACAATCCGGGGACCGGGGAGCTGTTTTTT. This encodes CASNNPGTGELFF.

This clonotype was seen at least ten times. The chain uses TRBV7-2 and TRBJ1-2, with D hard to call. Trimming shortened V by 4 bases and J by 8 bases, and 11 bases separated the two germline ends. Germline V gene data show CDR1 as SGHTA and CDR2 as FQGNSA. The CDR3 is made up of 12 amino acids. The chain's CDR3 is CASSSTNWGYTF. CDR3 in DNA: TGTGCCAGCAGCTCCACAAACTGGGGCTACACCTTC.

The gene calls are TRBV19 and TRBJ1-4; no definite D call. Trimming shortened V by 0 bases and J by 5 bases, and 13 bases separated the two germline ends. This CDR3 has 16 residues. Germline V gene lookup returns CDR1 LNHDA and CDR2 SQIVND (reference sequence). In DNA, the CDR3 is TGTGCCAGTAGTATAGATAGAACAGCTCAGAATGAAAAACTGTTTTTT. The encoded protein is CASSIDRTAQNEKLFF. The entire variable domain, with the rest obtained from reference TRBV19 and TRBJ1-4, is as follows: DGGITQSPKYLFRKEGQNVTLSCEQNLNHDAMYWYRQDPGQGLRLIYYSQIVNDFQKGDIAEGYSVSREKKESFPLTVTSAQKNPTAFYLCASSIDRTAQNEKLFFGSGTQLSVL.

There are many counts of this clonotype. The genes are TRBV12-3 or TRBV12-4 and TRBJ1-3; a weak D match, TRBD1 (6 bases). V dropped 3 bases and J dropped 3 bases, with 21 bases sitting between them. The CDR3 is 18 residues long. Written as DNA, the CDR3 is TGTGCCAGCAGTTTGCCCCCCGAGGGGGAAGTCGGTGGAAACACCATATATTTT. Its protein product is CASSLPPEGEVGGNTIYF.

This clonotype was counted at least ten times. The rearrangement joins TRBV12-3 or TRBV12-4 to TRBJ2-2; a possible D gene is TRBD1 (8 bases). CDR3 length equals 17 residues. The V end lost 1 base, the J end lost 0 bases, and 12 bases lay between the germline ends. The CDR3 sequence is CASSLGQGTTNTGELFF. The CDR3 bases are TGTGCCAGCAGTTTAGGACAGGGGACTACGAACACCGGGGAGCTGTTTTTT.

This clonotype was seen many times. This chain links TRBV19 with TRBJ1-1; the D is unclear. Germline V CDR1 and CDR2: LNHDA, SQIVND (reference sequence). The ends were cut back, 5 bases at V and 0 bases at J, with 7 bases in the middle. The CDR3 runs to 13 residues. The CDR3 here is CASSPSLNTEAFF. In DNA form, the CDR3 reads TGTGCCAGTAGTCCGTCCCTGAACACTGAAGCTTTCTTT.

V and J are TRBV20-1 and TRBJ2-7, with 9 bases that match TRBD1. This CDR3 contains 13 residues. V gave up 6 bases and J gave up 6 bases; unmatched junction bases: 9. Per germline, CDR1 DFQATT and CDR2 SNEGSKA (reference sequence). This chain's CDR3 is CSAIGQGTGEQYF. DNA of the CDR3: TGCAGTGCCATTGGACAGGGGACTGGCGAGCAGTACTTC.

J is TRBJ1-5 and V is TRBV20-1; possible D gene TRBD1, 6 bases. From germline, CDR1 is DFQATT and CDR2 SNEGSKA (reference sequence). CDR3 length: 18 residues. Deletions cut 4 bases from V and 2 bases from J, with 24 bases between. The CDR3 DNA is TGCAGTGCTATAACCAGGGGCCCGGAGCAGCCCGGCAATCAGCCCCAGCATTTT. Encoded protein: CSAITRGPEQPGNQPQHF.

The table lists this clonotype with many counts. The chain uses TRBV5-1 and TRBJ2-1, with 10 bases lining up with TRBD2. Germline loops: CDR1 SGHRS, CDR2 YFSETQ. V trimming: 4 bases; J trimming: 8 bases; junction bases outside the gene matches: 9. The CDR3 extends over 15 amino acids. The CDR3, as DNA: TGCGCCAGCAGCAAAACTAGCGGGACTCTCGATGAGCAGTTCTTC. Residues: CASSKTSGTLDEQFF.

The J gene is TRBJ2-3, the V gene TRBV25-1; D is perhaps TRBD2 (5 bases). From germline, CDR1 is MGHDK and CDR2 SYGVNS. This CDR3 has 13 residues. The V gene lost 7 bases and the J gene lost 1 base, with 9 bases spanning the gap. CDR3 in amino acids: CASTFGGTDTQYF. Here the CDR3 DNA reads TGTGCCAGCACCTTCGGGGGCACAGATACGCAGTATTTT.

This clonotype was detected many times. CDR3 sequence (DNA): TGTGCCAGCAGTCAGTATTGGAACACTGAAGCTTTCTTT. Its protein is CASSQYWNTEAFF. The chain combines TRBV27 with TRBJ1-1, with D unresolved. Per germline, CDR1 MNHEY and CDR2 SMNVEV (reference sequence). The V gene lost 5 bases and the J gene lost 1 base, with 8 bases spanning the gap. The CDR3 has 13 residues.